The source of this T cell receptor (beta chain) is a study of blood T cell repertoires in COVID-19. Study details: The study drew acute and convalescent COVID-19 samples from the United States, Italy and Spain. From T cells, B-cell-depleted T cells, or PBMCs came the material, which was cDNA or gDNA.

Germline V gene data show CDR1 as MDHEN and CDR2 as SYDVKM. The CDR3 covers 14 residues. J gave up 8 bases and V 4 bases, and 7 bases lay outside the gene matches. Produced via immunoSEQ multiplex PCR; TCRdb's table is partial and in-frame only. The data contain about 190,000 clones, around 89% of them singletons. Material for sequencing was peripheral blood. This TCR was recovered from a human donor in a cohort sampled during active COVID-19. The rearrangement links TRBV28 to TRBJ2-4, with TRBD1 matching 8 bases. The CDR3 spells CASSSPGGEDIQYF. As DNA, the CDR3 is TGTGCCAGCAGTTCACCAGGGGGCGAGGACATTCAGTACTTC. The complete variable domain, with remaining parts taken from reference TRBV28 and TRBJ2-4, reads DVKVTQSSRYLVKRTGEKVFLECVQDMDHENMFWYRQDPGLGLRLIYFSYDVKMKEKGDIPEGYSVSREKKERFSLILESASTNQTSMYLCASSSPGGEDIQYFGAGTRLSVL.